The T cell receptor (beta chain) under discussion was sequenced for a study of cytomegalovirus exposure and HLA in healthy donors. Study details: The study placed about four fifths of its 350 to 450 genotyped donors in the Caucasian-associated ancestry cluster. Broader study findings: Earlier analysis looked at TCR beta V segments, and most were productive about 90% or about 30% of the time.

The PCR used 60 Vbeta and 13 Jbeta primers. Method: immunoSEQ multiplex PCR; TCRdb's copy keeps in-frame clones and lacks some. This table has around 140,000 clones, around a tenth appearing once. The CDR3 has 14 residues. Germline CDR1 is MGHDK and CDR2 is SYGVNS. Between the trimmed V and J ends, which lost 1 base and 5 bases, there was a span of 11 bases. About this clone: Its antigen is as yet unknown.

The sample was PBMCs. This receptor was identified in a man aged 50 to 60 in good health and CMV-seronegative. The rearrangement joins TRBV25-1 to TRBJ2-5; weak D call: TRBD1 (5 bases). The CDR3 nucleotides are TGTGCCAGCAGTGAATTTAAGGGGTTGGAGACCCAGTACTTC. Protein: CASSEFKGLETQYF.